This T cell receptor beta chain was recovered during a study of CD8 T cells in ankylosing spondylitis. MiXCR, applied by TCRdb to the 5' RACE reads, yields one record per CDR3 protein. The sample lists about 220,000 distinct CDR3 sequences; around 7.9% were seen once. V lost 0 bases and J 8 bases, leaving 17 bases between the germline ends. Germline V gene sequence: CDR1 SGHAT, CDR2 FQNNGV. The CDR3 is 16 amino acids. This clonotype came up many times. What it recognizes is unknown. Study-wide results and limits: Reportedly, disease-linked clones are significantly enriched in ankylosing spondylitis patients' matched synovial fluid. As for the disease-linked clones, they showed a CD8+ phenotype and occurred at relatively low frequencies in peripheral blood. It appeared that ankylosing spondylitis blood was characterized by a TCR beta motif of about 8 highly homologous variants.

The sequenced sample consisted of blood, either unsorted or a sorted T cell fraction (not recorded which). This rearrangement joins TRBV11-2 to TRBJ2-1; tentative D call: TRBD2 (6 bases). The TCR was taken from a male donor with ankylosing spondylitis. CDR3 in DNA: TGTGCCAGCAGCTTAGAAAGGAACCCCTCGGGGGATGAGCAGTTCTTC. The encoded protein is CASSLERNPSGDEQFF.